These T cell receptor beta chains were read from a single sample in a study of response to subunit inactivated influenza vaccine. TCRdb called the RT-PCR reads again in MiXCR, with one record for every CDR3 protein. This table has about 800,000 distinct CDR3 sequences, around 21% appearing once. The specimen was PBMCs from blood, collected roughly 5 days after vaccination. The receptors derive from a man aged 45-65 years who received an inactivated influenza vaccine. Both conserved end residues are part of each CDR3. D genes are given only for firm matches. Some rows mark clone size as missing; the rest say once, few, many or name a class of expanded clone.

J gene,D gene,V gene,clone size,CDR3 length,CDR3 protein,CDR3 DNA
TRBJ2-7,TRBD2,TRBV6-2/TRBV6-3,NA,15,CASSTGLAATYEQYF,TGTGCCAGCAGCACGGGACTAGCGGCTACCTACGAGCAGTACTTC
TRBJ2-2,TRBD2,TRBV7-3,few,18,CASSSRTSGSGTAGELFF,TGTGCCAGCAGCTCCCGGACTAGCGGGAGTGGAACGGCCGGGGAGCTGTTTTTT
TRBJ1-6,NA,TRBV20-1,few,13,CSAREFTGSPLHF,TGCAGTGCTAGAGAGTTTACCGGATCACCCCTCCACTTT
TRBJ2-3,TRBD2,TRBV19,few,18,CASSPGLAGDLSTDTQYF,TGTGCCAGTAGTCCGGGACTAGCGGGAGACCTCAGCACAGATACGCAGTATTTT
TRBJ2-1,TRBD2,TRBV5-1,NA,15,CASSLREVSYNEQFF,TGCGCCAGCAGCCTACGGGAGGTCTCCTACAATGAGCAGTTCTTC
TRBJ2-7,NA,TRBV11-1,NA,18,CASSRGGEPGLSSYEQYF,TGTGCCAGCAGTCGAGGGGGCGAACCGGGACTAAGCTCCTACGAGCAGTACTTC
TRBJ1-5,TRBD1,TRBV12-3/TRBV12-4,few,14,CASSFTGGSQPQHF,TGTGCCAGCAGTTTTACAGGGGGCAGTCAGCCCCAGCATTTT
TRBJ1-5,NA,TRBV10-3,few,13,CAISEYSNQPQHF,TGTGCCATCAGTGAGTATAGCAATCAGCCCCAGCATTTT
TRBJ1-1,NA,TRBV7-2,NA,12,CASSLVSAEAFF,TGTGCCAGCAGCTTGGTCTCCGCTGAAGCTTTCTTT
TRBJ2-7,NA,TRBV20-1,few,12,CSATTRSYEQYF,TGCAGTGCCACTACTCGCTCCTACGAGCAGTACTTC
TRBJ2-1,TRBD2,TRBV15,few,18,CATSSYLSSSGNYNEQFF,TGTGCCACCAGCAGTTATCTTTCCTCTAGCGGGAACTACAATGAGCAGTTCTTC
TRBJ2-1,TRBD1,TRBV6-1,NA,15,CASRRTGPTYNEQFF,TGTGCCAGCAGGCGGACAGGGCCCACCTACAATGAGCAGTTCTTC
TRBJ2-1,TRBD1,TRBV12-3/TRBV12-4,few,14,CASSNRGGNNEQFF,TGTGCCAGCAGCAACAGGGGTGGGAACAATGAGCAGTTCTTC
TRBJ2-7,TRBD1,TRBV12-3/TRBV12-4,few,15,CASSLRLAGGSEQYF,TGTGCCAGCAGTTTAAGACTTGCAGGGGGCTCCGAGCAGTACTTC
TRBJ1-1,TRBD1,TRBV7-9,NA,12,CASSEGQGVAFF,TGTGCCAGCAGCGAGGGACAGGGGGTAGCTTTCTTT
TRBJ2-7,TRBD1,TRBV12-3/TRBV12-4,few,14,CASSPPTGGGEQYF,TGTGCCAGCAGTCCACCGACAGGGGGCGGTGAGCAGTACTTC
TRBJ2-7,TRBD2,TRBV20-1,NA,17,CSASFPPASGGDYEQYF,TGCAGTGCTAGTTTTCCCCCCGCTAGCGGGGGGGACTACGAGCAGTACTTC
TRBJ2-7,NA,TRBV7-9,NA,16,CASSSDWRASSYEQYF,TGTGCCAGCAGCTCCGACTGGCGGGCGTCCTCCTACGAGCAGTACTTC
TRBJ2-4,NA,TRBV7-6,few,16,CASSFLRDSTKNIQYF,TGTGCCAGCAGCTTCTTGAGAGATTCGACCAAAAACATTCAGTACTTC
TRBJ2-5,NA,TRBV28,few,14,CASSPRTEKETQYF,TGTGCCAGCAGTCCTAGGACAGAAAAAGAGACCCAGTACTTC
TRBJ1-1,NA,TRBV25-1,few,15,CASSESSGSNTEAFF,TGTGCCAGCAGTGAATCTAGCGGCTCTAACACTGAAGCTTTCTTT
TRBJ2-7,TRBD1,TRBV7-8,NA,16,CASSPLIGQGGYEQYF,TGTGCCAGCAGCCCCCTCATAGGACAGGGGGGGTACGAGCAGTACTTC
TRBJ2-3,NA,TRBV11-3,once,13,CASSLDHVDTQYF,TGTGCCAGCAGCTTAGACCACGTCGATACGCAGTATTTT
TRBJ2-1,NA,TRBV7-9,few,12,CASSLQWSEQFF,TGTGCCAGCAGCCTACAGTGGAGTGAGCAGTTCTTC
TRBJ2-5,NA,TRBV24-1,NA,17,CATSDLQTPGNQETQYF,TGTGCCACCAGTGATTTGCAGACACCCGGGAATCAAGAGACCCAGTACTTC
TRBJ2-5,NA,TRBV9,NA,14,CASSVGNSEETQYF,TGTGCCAGCAGCGTAGGTAATAGCGAGGAGACCCAGTACTTC
TRBJ2-7,TRBD1,TRBV20-1,few,16,CSARDLQGVPSYEQYF,TGCAGTGCTAGAGATCTACAGGGGGTTCCCTCCTACGAGCAGTACTTC
TRBJ2-5,TRBD2,TRBV28,NA,16,CASSSPSGRAQETQYF,TGTGCCAGCAGTTCCCCAAGCGGGAGGGCTCAAGAGACCCAGTACTTC
TRBJ2-1,TRBD2,TRBV5-5,NA,14,CASSTTGGHNEQFF,TGTGCCAGCAGCACAACGGGGGGGCACAATGAGCAGTTCTTC
TRBJ2-3,NA,TRBV9,NA,18,CASSVGPGAAVSTDTQYF,TGTGCCAGCAGCGTAGGTCCAGGCGCGGCCGTCAGCACAGATACGCAGTATTTT
TRBJ2-7,NA,TRBV12-3/TRBV12-4,many,13,CASRVDRTAEQYF,TGTGCCAGCAGGGTGGATAGGACGGCCGAGCAGTACTTC
TRBJ1-6,NA,TRBV5-1,NA,15,CASSLATGRDSPPHF,TGCGCCAGCAGCTTGGCTACAGGTCGCGATTCACCCCCCCACTTT
TRBJ2-6,NA,TRBV20-1,few,16,CSASNREGSGANVLTF,TGCAGTGCTAGTAACAGGGAGGGCTCTGGGGCCAACGTCCTGACTTTC
TRBJ2-5,TRBD1,TRBV9,once,14,CASTQGQGYETQYF,TGTGCCAGCACCCAAGGACAGGGATATGAGACCCAGTACTTC
TRBJ2-3,TRBD2,TRBV20-1,few,17,CSARVLAGTSSTDTQYF,TGCAGTGCTAGAGTTCTAGCGGGAACCTCTAGCACAGATACGCAGTATTTT
TRBJ2-1,TRBD2,TRBV9,few,16,CASSADLAEMENEQFF,TGTGCCAGCAGCGCTGACCTAGCGGAAATGGAAAATGAGCAGTTCTTC
TRBJ1-6,NA,TRBV25-1,NA,13,CASSEAGNSPLHF,TGTGCCAGCAGTGAAGCAGGGAATTCACCCCTCCACTTT
TRBJ2-5,TRBD2,TRBV4-3,few,18,CASSPGLAGESYQETQYF,TGCGCCAGCAGCCCCGGACTAGCGGGGGAATCGTACCAAGAGACCCAGTACTTC
TRBJ2-7,TRBD1,TRBV27,NA,15,CASSLYDRGPYEQYF,TGTGCCAGCAGTTTATACGACAGGGGGCCGTACGAGCAGTACTTC
TRBJ2-1,NA,TRBV18,NA,12,CASSPPEKGQFF,TGTGCCAGCTCACCACCGGAGAAGGGGCAGTTCTTC